This TCR beta chain was sequenced for a study of blood T cell repertoires in COVID-19. Study overall: PBMCs, B-cell-depleted T cells, or T cells were the source of the cDNA or gDNA that made up the material.

Participants, roughly 18 to 90 years old, spanned fewer than 30 US areas. All recovered Cohort 3 donors got two negative PCRs, got clearance, or saw symptom resolution. Original analysis: Using reference gene primer amplification, nucleated cell counts were estimated. Profiling relied on immunoSEQ multiplex PCR, and the TCRdb table lists in-frame clones only, not all of them. For V, J and clone size, that table is used; D and trimming come from the DNA. The sample carries hundreds of thousands of clones, around 92% recorded once. CDR1 and CDR2 from the germline V gene are MDHEN and SYDVKM. This CDR3 region has 14 residues. The V gene lost 3 bases and the J gene lost 9 bases, with 18 bases spanning the gap.

This chain joins TRBV28 and TRBJ2-7, with D maybe TRBD2 (5 bases). The sample taken for sequencing was PBMCs or T cells enriched from blood (not recorded which). This TCR derives from a woman aged 25 to 45 who had recovered from COVID-19. CDR3 DNA: TGTGCCAGCAGTTTTGGATCTGTTCCACTAGGGCAGTACTTC. This gives the protein CASSFGSVPLGQYF.